A selection of T cell receptor beta chains follows, all from one sample in a study of blood T cell repertoires in COVID-19. Libraries were prepared by immunoSEQ multiplex PCR; TCRdb keeps only in-frame clonotypes and omits some of them. The table shows around 200,000 clones, with around four fifths occurring only once. The material sequenced was PBMCs or T cells enriched from blood (not recorded which). The receptor source for this set is a man in his forties or fifties who had recovered from COVID-19. CDR3s include the opening cysteine and the closing phenylalanine or tryptophan. The D gene is left open where the match is weak. Size tells how often a clone was seen (once, few, many) or the class of an expanded clone, and some rows leave it out.

v_gene	abundance	j_gene	d_gene	CDR3nt	CDR3aa
TRBV2	.	TRBJ1-2	.	TGTGCCAGCAGTCGCTTCGGTGTGGACAGCGGAGGCTACACCTTC	CASSRFGVDSGGYTF
TRBV5-1	.	TRBJ2-3	.	TGCGCCAGCTTTGCAGGCAGCACAGATACGCAGTATTTT	CASFAGSTDTQYF
TRBV19	.	TRBJ1-1	.	TGTGCCAGTATGGCCGACCGCAGGGACATGAACACTGAAGCTTTCTTT	CASMADRRDMNTEAFF
TRBV19	.	TRBJ1-1	.	TGTGCCAGTAGTATAGGCAGAAACACTGAAGCTTTCTTT	CASSIGRNTEAFF
TRBV7-9	.	TRBJ1-1	.	TGTGCCAGCAGCTCCGCTCGGACAGATCACACTGAAGCTTTCTTT	CASSSARTDHTEAFF
TRBV30	.	TRBJ1-1	.	TGTGCCTGGAGTGGACAGAAGAACACTGAAGCTTTCTTT	CAWSGQKNTEAFF
TRBV7-9	.	TRBJ1-4	.	TGTGCCAGCAGCTTTGGAGGGTCAGGTGAAAAACTGTTTTTT	CASSFGGSGEKLFF
TRBV5-1	.	TRBJ2-1	.	TGCGCCAGCAGCTCCGGGACTGTCCCTGACCTTGCATACAATGAGCAGTTCTTC	CASSSGTVPDLAYNEQFF
TRBV24-1	.	TRBJ2-1	TRBD2	TGTGCCACCAGTGATGGACTAGCGGGAGCCTACAATGAGCAGTTCTTC	CATSDGLAGAYNEQFF
TRBV19	once	TRBJ1-5	.	TGTGCCAGTAGTATACTTGGCACAGGGCAAAATCAGCCCCAGCATTTT	CASSILGTGQNQPQHF
TRBV4-1	.	TRBJ1-1	.	TGCGCCAGCAGCCAAGATTTCGCAGGGCCAGCGGCTTTCTTT	CASSQDFAGPAAFF
TRBV19	few	TRBJ1-3	.	TGTGCCAGTAGTATAGATCAGGGTTCCTTTGGAAACACCATATATTTT	CASSIDQGSFGNTIYF
TRBV7-9	once	TRBJ1-1	.	TGTGCCAGCAGCACCCTGACAGGGAACACTGAAGCTTTCTTT	CASSTLTGNTEAFF
TRBV6-5	.	TRBJ2-7	TRBD1	TGTGCCAGCATCTCGACAGGGACAAAACACGGCGAGCAGTACTTC	CASISTGTKHGEQYF
TRBV28	few	TRBJ1-4	.	TGTGCCAGCAGTTCGGGCCGGGATACTTATGAAAAACTGTTTTTT	CASSSGRDTYEKLFF
TRBV5-1	once	TRBJ1-2	TRBD1	TGCGCCAGCAGCCCCACTGCAGGGGGTTATGGCTACACCTTC	CASSPTAGGYGYTF
TRBV21-1	.	TRBJ1-5	.	TGTGCCAGCAGAAATCACAATCAGCCCCAGCATTTT	CASRNHNQPQHF
TRBV29-1	.	TRBJ2-7	.	TGCAGCGCAGAGGCGGCAGAACACTACGAGCAGTACTTC	CSAEAAEHYEQYF
TRBV5-6	.	TRBJ2-7	.	TGTGCCAGCAGCCGTAATTACGAGCAGTACTTC	CASSRNYEQYF
TRBV12-5	.	TRBJ1-4	TRBD1	TGTGCTAGTGGCTCCTCCATCGGGACAGCTCTTAATGAAAAACTGTTTTTT	CASGSSIGTALNEKLFF
TRBV6-1	.	TRBJ1-4	.	TGTGCCAGCAGTGAGATGACAGCCCTGAAGAAACTGTTTTTT	CASSEMTALKKLFF
TRBV5-1	once	TRBJ1-2	.	TGCGCCAGCAGCTCGCACAGTCTTGACTATGGCTACACCTTC	CASSSHSLDYGYTF
TRBV15	.	TRBJ2-1	TRBD1	TGTGCCACCAGCAGATACCCGGGACAGGGGGCACCCGGGAAGTTCTTC	CATSRYPGQGAPGKFF
TRBV4-1	.	TRBJ1-5	TRBD1	TGCGCCAGCAGCCAATGGGACAGGAATCAGCCCCAGCATTTT	CASSQWDRNQPQHF
TRBV30	.	TRBJ2-5	.	TGTGCCTGGAGTATAACAGCGGGAGAGACCCAGTACTTC	CAWSITAGETQYF